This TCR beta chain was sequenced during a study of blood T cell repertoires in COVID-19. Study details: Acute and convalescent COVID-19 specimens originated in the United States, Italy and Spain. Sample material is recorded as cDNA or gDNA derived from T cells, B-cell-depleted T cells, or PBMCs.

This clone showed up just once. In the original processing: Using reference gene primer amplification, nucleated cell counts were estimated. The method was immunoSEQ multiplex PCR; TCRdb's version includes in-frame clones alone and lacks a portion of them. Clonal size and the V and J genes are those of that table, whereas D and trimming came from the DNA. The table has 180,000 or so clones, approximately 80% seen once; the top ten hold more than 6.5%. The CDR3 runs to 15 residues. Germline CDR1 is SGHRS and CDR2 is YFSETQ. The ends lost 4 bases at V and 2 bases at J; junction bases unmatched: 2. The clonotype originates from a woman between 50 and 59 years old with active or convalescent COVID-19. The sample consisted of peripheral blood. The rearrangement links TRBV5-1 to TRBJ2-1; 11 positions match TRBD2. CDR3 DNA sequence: TGCGCCAGCAGCGGGACTAGCGGAGCCTACAATGAGCAGTTCTTC. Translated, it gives CASSGTSGAYNEQFF.